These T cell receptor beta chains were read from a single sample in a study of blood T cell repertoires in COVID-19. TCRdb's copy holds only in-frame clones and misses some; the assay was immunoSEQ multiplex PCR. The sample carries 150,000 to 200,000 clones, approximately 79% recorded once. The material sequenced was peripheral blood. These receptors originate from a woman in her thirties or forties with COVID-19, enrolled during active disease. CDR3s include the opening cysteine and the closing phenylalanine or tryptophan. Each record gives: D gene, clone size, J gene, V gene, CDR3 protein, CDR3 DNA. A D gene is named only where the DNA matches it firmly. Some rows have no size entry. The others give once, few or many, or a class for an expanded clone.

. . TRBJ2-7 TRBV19 CASSIVGGSYEQYF TGTGCCAGTAGTATAGTCGGAGGATCCTACGAGCAGTACTTC
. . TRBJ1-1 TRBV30 CAWKWLQGYTEAFF TGTGCCTGGAAATGGTTACAGGGTTACACTGAAGCTTTCTTT
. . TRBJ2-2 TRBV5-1 CASSLVQGNTGELFF TGCGCCAGCAGCTTGGTTCAGGGGAACACCGGGGAGCTGTTTTTT
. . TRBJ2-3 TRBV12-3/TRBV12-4 CASLRGRDTQYF TGTGCCAGCTTACGGGGTAGAGATACGCAGTATTTT
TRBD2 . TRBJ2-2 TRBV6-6 CASTQKSGTITGELFF TGTGCCAGCACGCAAAAGTCCGGGACTATAACCGGGGAGCTGTTTTTT
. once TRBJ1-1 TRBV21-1 CASSKLEQLLLNTEAFF TGTGCCAGCAGCAAACTCGAACAGTTGTTACTGAACACTGAAGCTTTCTTT
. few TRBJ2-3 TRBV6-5 CATADVTDTQYF TGTGCCACCGCAGATGTCACAGATACGCAGTATTTT
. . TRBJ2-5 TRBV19 CASSIEGGETQYF TGTGCCAGTAGTATAGAGGGGGGAGAGACCCAGTACTTC
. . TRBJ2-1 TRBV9 CASSVSSSYNEQFF TGTGCCAGCAGCGTTTCTAGCTCCTACAATGAGCAGTTCTTC
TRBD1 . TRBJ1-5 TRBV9 CASSATGGDYSNQPQHF TGTGCCAGCAGCGCGACAGGGGGAGACTATAGCAATCAGCCCCAGCATTTT
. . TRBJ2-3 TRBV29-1 CSVANRVSTDTQYF TGCAGCGTGGCTAACAGGGTTAGCACAGATACGCAGTATTTT
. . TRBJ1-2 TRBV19 CASLDRPSNYGYTF TGTGCCAGCCTTGACAGGCCAAGTAACTATGGCTACACCTTC
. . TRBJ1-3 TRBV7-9 CASSLAGGGNTIYF TGTGCCAGCAGCTTAGCAGGGGGTGGAAACACCATATATTTT
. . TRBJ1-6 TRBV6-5 CASSSRNLYNSPLHF TGTGCCAGCAGTTCCAGGAACCTCTATAATTCACCCCTCCACTTT
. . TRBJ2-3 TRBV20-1 CSARVADTQYF TGCAGTGCTAGGGTAGCAGATACGCAGTATTTT
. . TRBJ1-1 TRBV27 CASRHPWTETTGAFF TGTGCCAGCAGACACCCCTGGACAGAGACCACGGGAGCTTTCTTT
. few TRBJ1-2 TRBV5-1 CASSTGIGGYTF TGCGCCAGCAGCACAGGGATAGGGGGCTACACCTTC
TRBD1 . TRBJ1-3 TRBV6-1 CASSESGTGGDTIYF TGTGCCAGCAGTGAAAGCGGGACAGGAGGGGACACCATATATTTT
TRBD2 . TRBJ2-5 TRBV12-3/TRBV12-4 CASRQAGEETQYF TGTGCCAGCAGGCAAGCGGGGGAAGAGACCCAGTACTTC
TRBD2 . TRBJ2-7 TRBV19 CASSRTSGTYEQYF TGTGCCAGTAGTAGGACTAGCGGGACCTACGAGCAGTACTTC
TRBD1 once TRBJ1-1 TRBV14 CASSQVGQGLEAFF TGTGCCAGCAGCCAAGTGGGACAGGGCCTTGAAGCTTTCTTT
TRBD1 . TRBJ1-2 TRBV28 CASGKTGVNGYTF TGTGCCAGCGGGAAGACAGGGGTAAATGGCTACACCTTC
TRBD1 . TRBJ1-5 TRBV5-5 CASSYSGQAHLNQPQHF TGTGCCAGCAGCTACTCCGGACAGGCACACCTCAATCAGCCCCAGCATTTT
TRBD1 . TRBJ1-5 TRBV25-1 CASRPGGSYNQPQHF TGTGCCAGCAGACCAGGGGGGAGCTACAATCAGCCCCAGCATTTT
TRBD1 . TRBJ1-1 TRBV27 CASNSQGAGTEAFF TGTGCCAGCAACTCGCAGGGGGCAGGAACTGAAGCTTTCTTT
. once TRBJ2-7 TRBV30 CAWSVYEGEQYF TGTGCCTGGAGTGTATACGAGGGCGAGCAGTACTTC
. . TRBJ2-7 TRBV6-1 CASSVPRGVEQYF TGTGCCAGCAGTGTCCCCAGGGGTGTTGAGCAGTACTTC
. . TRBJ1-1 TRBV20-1 CSARSDTEAFF TGCAGTGCTAGGTCCGACACTGAAGCTTTCTTT
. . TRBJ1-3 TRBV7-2 CASSLRVGNTIYF TGTGCCAGCAGCTTACGGGTCGGAAACACCATATATTTT
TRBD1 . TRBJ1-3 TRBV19 CASTRDRFSGNTIYF TGTGCCAGCACCCGGGACAGATTCTCTGGAAACACCATATATTTT
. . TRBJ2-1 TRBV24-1 CATSVTGTYNEQFF TGTGCCACCAGTGTAACGGGAACCTACAATGAGCAGTTCTTC
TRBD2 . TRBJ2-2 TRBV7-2 CASSPGLAGGSSTGELFF TGTGCCAGCAGCCCAGGACTAGCGGGGGGATCGAGCACCGGGGAGCTGTTTTTT
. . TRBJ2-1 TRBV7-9 CASSFYSDPYNEQFF TGTGCCAGCAGCTTTTACAGTGACCCCTACAATGAGCAGTTCTTC
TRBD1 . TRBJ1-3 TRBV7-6 CASSQRQGARNTIYF TGTGCCAGCAGCCAACGACAGGGGGCTAGAAACACCATATATTTT
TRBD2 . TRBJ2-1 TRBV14 CASSPGLVKREQFF TGTGCCAGCAGCCCAGGACTAGTAAAACGGGAGCAGTTCTTC
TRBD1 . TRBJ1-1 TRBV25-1 CASSETGGNTEAFF TGTGCCAGCAGTGAAACAGGGGGGAACACTGAAGCTTTCTTT
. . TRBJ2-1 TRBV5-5 CASSLDGGPWGEQFF TGTGCCAGCAGCTTGGATGGAGGGCCCTGGGGTGAGCAGTTCTTC
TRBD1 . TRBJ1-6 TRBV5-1 CASSPRQGDSPLHF TGCGCCAGCAGCCCTAGACAGGGAGATTCACCCCTCCACTTT
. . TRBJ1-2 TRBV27 CASSLTPPGDYGYTF TGTGCCAGCAGTTTAACCCCCCCGGGGGACTATGGCTACACCTTC
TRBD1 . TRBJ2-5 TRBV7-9 CASSPPDRVQETQYF TGTGCCAGCAGCCCCCCGGACAGGGTACAAGAGACCCAGTACTTC
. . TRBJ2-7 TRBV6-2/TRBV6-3 CASSYGGGGGREQYF TGTGCCAGCAGTTACGGGGGCGGTGGTGGTCGCGAGCAGTACTTC
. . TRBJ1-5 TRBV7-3 CASSLSPDQPQHF TGTGCCAGCAGCTTAAGTCCAGATCAGCCCCAGCATTTT
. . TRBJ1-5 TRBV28 CASRDLGTLYQPQHF TGTGCCAGCAGAGATCTCGGGACATTGTATCAGCCCCAGCATTTT
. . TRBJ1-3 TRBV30 CAWSPQTVVSGNTIYF TGTGCCTGGAGCCCACAGACAGTTGTCTCTGGAAACACCATATATTTT